This TCR beta chain was captured in a study of cytomegalovirus exposure and HLA in healthy donors. Overall study: Prior work identified 120 million or so unique TCR beta sequences in approximately 200 million T cells. Study-level results: Associated with cytomegalovirus, according to the listing, were around 160 TCR beta chains. Analyzed later, most CMV-associated TCR beta chains appeared HLA-restricted.

The count of this clone is one. Antigen: not known. The CDR3 is 15 residues long. Germline CDR1 is SNHLY and CDR2 is FYNNEI. The ends lost 3 bases at V and 6 bases at J; junction bases unmatched: 9. A multiplex PCR was run with 60 Vbeta primers and 13 Jbeta primers. The protocol was immunoSEQ multiplex PCR, while the TCRdb copy is restricted to in-frame clones and leaves out a portion. The repertoire holds roughly 150,000 clones, with over 80% as singletons. The J gene is TRBJ2-7, the V gene TRBV2; the match to TRBD2 covers 9 bases. This clonotype was sampled from a girl under 18 in good health and CMV-seropositive. Sequencing input: PBMCs. The CDR3: CASSEIGSGGAEQYF. CDR3 nucleotide sequence: TGTGCCAGCAGTGAGATTGGTAGCGGGGGCGCCGAGCAGTACTTC.